What follows is one TCR beta chain and its context. Its antigen is not identified. The time point is: cycle 4 day 1 (C4D1), after 6 weeks of nivolumab. Exposure to brentuximab vedotin varied, and each patient had relapsed following autologous stem cell transplantation. The study isolated CD8+ T cells from thawed PBMCs by magnetic negative selection. These data originate in a study of PD-1 blockade in classical Hodgkin lymphoma. Study-level findings and limits: Those starting nivolumab under 1 year post-ASCT were excluded. Partial responders and progressors had significantly lower baseline TCR diversity.

CDR3 length: 14 amino acids. The germline CDR1 and CDR2 sequences are SGDLS and YYNGEE. Trimming left V 3 bases short and J 6 bases short, with 16 bases between. The method was immunoSEQ multiplex PCR; TCRdb's version includes in-frame clones alone and lacks a portion of them. Among about 20,000 clones, roughly nine tenths were seen once, and the ten largest hold roughly 4.7%. The source is a human donor with classical Hodgkin lymphoma. The chain joins TRBV9 to TRBJ2-7, with D maybe TRBD1 (7 bases). Sequenced here: CD8+ T cells from blood, sampled before the fourth cycle of nivolumab. Written as DNA, the CDR3 is TGTGCCAGCAGCGCCCCGGACAGGAGGGGCGAGCAGTACTTC. It translates to CASSAPDRRGEQYF.